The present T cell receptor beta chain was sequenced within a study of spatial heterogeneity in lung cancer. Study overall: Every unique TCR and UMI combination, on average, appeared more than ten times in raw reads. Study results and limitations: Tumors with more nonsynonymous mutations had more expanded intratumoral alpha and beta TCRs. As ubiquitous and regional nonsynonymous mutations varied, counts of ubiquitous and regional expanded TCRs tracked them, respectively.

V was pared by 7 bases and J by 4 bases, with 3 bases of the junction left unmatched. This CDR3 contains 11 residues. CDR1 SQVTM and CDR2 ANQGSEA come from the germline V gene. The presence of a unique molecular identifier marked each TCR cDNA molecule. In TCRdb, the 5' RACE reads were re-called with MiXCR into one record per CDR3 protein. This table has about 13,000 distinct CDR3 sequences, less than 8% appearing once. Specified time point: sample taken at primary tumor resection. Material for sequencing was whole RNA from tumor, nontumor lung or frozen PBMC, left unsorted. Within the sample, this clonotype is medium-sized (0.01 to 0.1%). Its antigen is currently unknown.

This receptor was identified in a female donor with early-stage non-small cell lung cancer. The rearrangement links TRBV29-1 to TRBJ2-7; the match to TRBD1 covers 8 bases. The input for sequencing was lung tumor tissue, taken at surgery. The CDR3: CSGGQGYEQYF. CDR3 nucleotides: TGCAGCGGAGGACAGGGATACGAGCAGTACTTC.